This passage covers 10 T cell receptor beta chains from one sample sequenced in a study of breast tumors, draining lymph nodes, adjacent tissues. Using its own MiXCR run on the multiplex PCR reads, TCRdb lists one record per CDR3 protein. The profile shows around 17,000 distinct CDR3 sequences, approximately 42% of them singletons. Material for sequencing was tumor-adjacent breast tissue. Receptors originate from a female donor with breast cancer. Some clones in this sample may be carry-over from other donors' samples.

The rearrangement joins TRBV11-1 to TRBJ2-3; 10 nucleotides match TRBD2. The CDR3 has 17 residues. Germline assignment: CDR1 SGHAT and CDR2 FQDESV (reference sequence). The V and J ends lost 5 bases and 0 bases, in that order; junction bases with no gene match: 8. The CDR3 protein is CASSPPGLADSTDTQYF. CDR3 DNA: TGTGCCAGCAGCCCCCCCGGACTAGCGGACAGCACAGATACGCAGTATTTT.

This clonotype was seen a single time. The DNA is left out, because the CDR3 cannot be placed on it with certainty; the CDR3 is given as TCRdb lists it. CDR3 residues: CASSFYICSATTPRNGYEQYF. This chain links TRBV7-3 with TRBJ2-7; the table's D call TRBD1 went unverified against the DNA. The CDR3 spans 21 amino acids, including both terminal residues. Germline V lookup: CDR1 SGHTA, CDR2 FQGTGA.

In this sample, this clonotype turned up many times. The CDR3 DNA reads TGTGCCAGCAGTCACCCTAGTATCATGGCCAAAAACATTCAGTACTTC. Its protein product is CASSHPSIMAKNIQYF. The J gene is TRBJ2-4, the V gene TRBV6-1; D is unresolved. V dropped 5 bases and J dropped 1 base, with 15 bases sitting between them. Germline-derived CDR1 and CDR2 are MNHNS and SASEGT. The CDR3 covers 16 residues.

At least ten counts were recorded for this clonotype. This sequence may be a read error, since a much larger clone differs from it by one base. The rearrangement uses TRBV12-5 and TRBJ1-5; 7 positions match TRBD1. The ends lost 4 bases at V and 0 bases at J; junction bases unmatched: 6. CDR1 and CDR2 (germline): LGHNT, FRNRAP. This CDR3 comprises 16 residues. The chain's CDR3 is CASGCTGDDSNQPQHF. Written as DNA, the CDR3 is TGTGCTAGTGGTTGCACAGGGGACGATAGCAATCAGCCCCAGCATTTT.

The chain couples TRBV2 to TRBJ1-6; the D is unclear. The germline V and J ends were trimmed by 0 bases and 10 bases, with 13 bases remaining between them. CDR1 is SNHLY and CDR2 is FYNNEI in the germline V gene. CDR3 length: 15 residues. In DNA form, the CDR3 reads TGTGCCAGCAGTGAAGCGGACGGGTCATTCTCACCCCTCCACTTT. Its translation: CASSEADGSFSPLHF.

The rearrangement links TRBV9 to TRBJ2-7, with 9 bases matching TRBD1. CDR3 length: 14 residues. The germline V gene encodes CDR1 SGDLS and CDR2 YYNGEE. V gave up 0 bases and J gave up 3 bases; unmatched junction bases: 1. The CDR3: CASSVGGQGYEQYF. In DNA form, the CDR3 reads TGTGCCAGCAGCGTAGGGGGACAGGGCTACGAGCAGTACTTC.

V and J are TRBV27 and TRBJ2-7, with 11 bases fitting TRBD1. The CDR3 sequence is 14 residues long. V lost 8 bases, J lost 3 bases, and 6 bases stayed unmatched. Germline loops: CDR1 MNHEY, CDR2 SMNVEV (reference sequence). The DNA of the CDR3 is TGTGCCAGCGCCGGACAGGGGGCATTCTACGAGCAGTACTTC. Translation gives CASAGQGAFYEQYF.

This clonotype was recorded many times. V gene TRBV12-3 or TRBV12-4 combines with J gene TRBJ2-1, with TRBD2 matching over 10 bases. The CDR3 is 16 residues long. Germline trimming cut 2 bases from V and 4 bases from J; bases unmatched to any gene: 5. CDR3 nucleotides: TGTGCCAGCAGTTTAAATAGCGGGAGGATATACAATGAGCAGTTCTTC. Translation: CASSLNSGRIYNEQFF.

The J gene is TRBJ2-5, the V gene TRBV7-9, with D perhaps given as TRBD1 or TRBD2 (5 bases each). Germline V lookup: CDR1 SEHNR, CDR2 FQNEAQ (reference sequence). Trimming cost V 1 base and J 1 base, with 10 bases left between them. CDR3 length: 15 residues. The CDR3 sequence is CASSLGGTGQETQYF. Here the CDR3 DNA reads TGTGCCAGCAGCTTAGGGGGGACCGGCCAAGAGACCCAGTACTTC. The entire variable domain, with the rest obtained from reference TRBV7-9 and TRBJ2-5, is as follows: DTGVSQNPRHKITKRGQNVTFRCDPISEHNRLYWYRQTLGQGPEFLTYFQNEAQLEKSRLLSDRFSAERPKGSFSTLEIQRTEQGDSAMYLCASSLGGTGQETQYFGPGTRLLVL.

This clonotype appeared many times. The chain joins TRBV10-3 to TRBJ1-5; D remains ambiguous. CDR3 length: 14 residues. Between the trimmed V and J ends, which lost 5 bases and 3 bases, there was a span of 11 bases. Germline CDR1 and CDR2: ENHRY and SYGVKD. The CDR3 DNA reads TGTGCCATCAGTTCTTCCAGCAACAATCAGCCCCAGCATTTT. This translates into CAISSSSNNQPQHF.